This T cell receptor beta chain was sequenced in a study of response to subunit inactivated influenza vaccine. This clonotype was found many times. The V gene's germline CDR1 is MDHEN and CDR2 SYDVKM. This CDR3 has 12 residues. Trimming left V 7 bases short and J 7 bases short, with 12 bases between. MiXCR, applied by TCRdb to the RT-PCR reads, yields one record per CDR3 protein. The sample holds hundreds of thousands of distinct CDR3 sequences, 15% to 20% seen once. This specimen was PBMCs from blood, taken more than 4 days after vaccination. This sequence was found in a man aged 45-65 years who received an inactivated influenza vaccine. J is TRBJ2-3 and V is TRBV28, with D perhaps TRBD2 (5 bases). CDR3 residues: CASTGIRYTQYF. DNA for the CDR3: TGTGCCAGCACCGGGATTCGGTATACGCAGTATTTT.